Listed here are 30 T cell receptor beta chains from one sample, sequenced in a study of blood T cell repertoires in COVID-19. Assay used: immunoSEQ multiplex PCR; TCRdb lists only in-frame clones, some missing. The repertoire holds about 300,000 clones, with around 86% as singletons. Sequencing was carried out using PBMCs or T cells enriched from blood (not recorded which). Receptors were obtained from a woman aged 18 to 35 who had recovered from COVID-19.

In DNA form, the CDR3 reads TGTGCCAGCAGTACCGGGACTTGGGATGGCTACACCTTC. Its translation: CASSTGTWDGYTF. The rearrangement joins TRBV6-2 or TRBV6-3 to TRBJ1-2; D is possibly TRBD1 (5 bases). Trimming stripped 5 bases from V and 6 bases from J, with 13 bases between. The CDR3 runs 13 residues. Germline CDR1 and CDR2: MNHEY and SVGEGT.

The CDR3 nucleotides are TGTGCCAGCAGCTCATGGGACAGGGGGAGCACAGATACGCAGTATTTT. Its protein product is CASSSWDRGSTDTQYF. This chain uses TRBV7-8 with TRBJ2-3, with 11 bases matching TRBD1. Germline V gives CDR1 SGHVS, CDR2 FQNEAQ. V was pared by 4 bases and J by 0 bases, with 3 bases of the junction left unmatched. The CDR3 runs 16 residues.

This clone was picked up one time. The chain couples TRBV9 to TRBJ1-3; D may be TRBD1 (5 bases). CDR3 length equals 16 residues. The germline V gene has CDR1 SGDLS and CDR2 YYNGEE. V lost 3 bases and J 0 bases, leaving 13 bases between the germline ends. The CDR3 loop reads CASSARGGSSGNTIYF. The CDR3 DNA is TGTGCCAGCAGCGCGAGGGGAGGGAGCTCTGGAAACACCATATATTTT.

J is TRBJ2-7 and V is TRBV7-8; 10 bases are shared with TRBD2. There are 14 residues in the CDR3. Germline V gives CDR1 SGHVS, CDR2 FQNEAQ. The junction had 0 bases not matched to a gene; V was cut back by 1 base and J by 3 bases. CDR3 protein: CASSLERGGYEQYF. The DNA for the CDR3 is TGTGCCAGCAGCTTAGAGCGGGGGGGCTACGAGCAGTACTTC.

The chain couples TRBV6-2 or TRBV6-3 to TRBJ2-7, with 11 positions matching TRBD2. This CDR3 is 16 amino acids long. The trim removed 4 bases at V and 4 bases at J, leaving 9 bases unmatched. Germline V gene lookup returns CDR1 MNHEY and CDR2 SVGEGT. The CDR3 here is CASSSLAGGGSYEQYF. The CDR3 DNA reads as TGTGCCAGCAGTTCCCTAGCGGGAGGAGGGTCGTACGAGCAGTACTTC.

The CDR3: CSVEDRPGGLPEQFF. The CDR3 nucleotides are TGCAGCGTTGAAGATCGGCCAGGGGGCTTGCCTGAGCAGTTCTTC. This chain uses TRBV29-1 with TRBJ2-1; 8 nucleotides line up with TRBD1. V gave up 0 bases and J gave up 9 bases; unmatched junction bases: 10. The CDR3 length is 15 residues. Germline assignment: CDR1 SQVTM and CDR2 ANQGSEA.

This clone was detected many times. This chain joins TRBV10-3 and TRBJ2-3; 10 bases agree with TRBD1. The V gene end was trimmed by 3 bases and the J gene end by 5 bases; junction bases not matched to a gene: 8. Germline V gene data show CDR1 as ENHRY and CDR2 as SYGVKD. This CDR3 contains 16 residues. This CDR3 reads CAISETGQGREDTQYF. The CDR3 bases are TGTGCCATCAGTGAAACGGGACAGGGGAGGGAAGATACGCAGTATTTT.

The chain employs TRBV9 and TRBJ2-1, with 9 bases lining up with TRBD2. The CDR3 totals 17 residues. Losses at the gene ends were 4 bases for V and 4 bases for J; bases not matched to a gene: 12. From germline, CDR1 is SGDLS and CDR2 YYNGEE. DNA of the CDR3: TGTGCCAGCAGCCCCCGCGGGGGGGGCGTGGAGTACAATGAGCAGTTCTTC. This gives the protein CASSPRGGGVEYNEQFF.

CDR3 sequence: CSVPPLTGESTEAFF. CDR3 coding DNA: TGCAGCGTTCCCCCCCTGACAGGGGAGAGCACTGAAGCTTTCTTT. The V and J genes are TRBV29-1 and TRBJ1-1, with 8 bases fitting TRBD1. The CDR3 runs 15 residues. The germline V gene encodes CDR1 SQVTM and CDR2 ANQGSEA. Trimming at V came to 5 bases and at J to 4 bases, leaving 12 bases not matched to a gene.

The V call is TRBV29-1, the J call TRBJ2-7; 7 bases agree with TRBD1. The CDR3 loop spans 14 amino acids. CDR1 is SQVTM and CDR2 is ANQGSEA in the germline V gene. V trimming: 4 bases; J trimming: 1 base; junction bases outside the gene matches: 7. In DNA form, the CDR3 reads TGCAGCGTTGCCAAATACAGGGGTTCCTACGAGCAGTACTTC. Its protein is CSVAKYRGSYEQYF.

This chain joins TRBV12-3 or TRBV12-4 and TRBJ1-2; TRBD1 matches at 7 bases. V was clipped by 8 bases and J by 4 bases; unmatched bases: 7. The CDR3 is 13 amino acids. The CDR3: CASGDRATYGYTF. CDR3 coding DNA: TGTGCCAGCGGTGACAGGGCCACCTATGGCTACACCTTC.

The chain joins TRBV7-3 to TRBJ1-6; D unclear. This CDR3 comprises 13 residues. Germline V gene sequence: CDR1 SGHTA, CDR2 FQGTGA. The ends were cut back, 1 base at V and 8 bases at J, with 6 bases in the middle. CDR3 amino acids: CASSLMSYSPLHF. The CDR3 DNA is TGTGCCAGCAGCTTAATGTCGTATTCACCCCTCCACTTT. The entire variable domain, with the rest obtained from reference TRBV7-3 and TRBJ1-6, is as follows: GAGVSQTPSNKVTEKGKYVELRCDPISGHTALYWYRQSLGQGPEFLIYFQGTGAADDSGLPNDRFFAVRPEGSVSTLKIQRTERGDSAVYLCASSLMSYSPLHFGNGTRLTVT.

This clone is a singleton in its sample. This chain links TRBV4-1 with TRBJ1-5; 10 bases line up with TRBD1. This CDR3 contains 16 residues. V was pared by 3 bases and J by 5 bases, with 7 bases of the junction left unmatched. Germline V gene sequence: CDR1 MGHRA, CDR2 YSYEKL. CDR3 region: CASSHIPGTGDQPQHF. The CDR3 DNA reads as TGCGCCAGCAGCCACATCCCCGGGACAGGGGATCAGCCCCAGCATTTT.

The rearrangement links TRBV11-2 to TRBJ2-2; the D gene is possibly TRBD1 (7 bases). From germline, CDR1 is SGHAT and CDR2 FQNNGV. Trimming cost V 4 bases and J 6 bases, with 12 bases left between them. This CDR3 comprises 14 residues. The CDR3 nucleotides are TGTGCCAGCAGCTCCCAGGGGGGCCCCGGGGAGCTGTTTTTT. Protein: CASSSQGGPGELFF.

The rearrangement uses TRBV5-1 and TRBJ2-1; the match to TRBD1 covers 8 bases. CDR3 length: 15 amino acids. Germline V CDR1 and CDR2: SGHRS, YFSETQ. V was pared by 2 bases and J by 2 bases, with 3 bases of the junction left unmatched. CDR3 nucleotides: TGCGCCAGCAGCTTACCAGGGGGCCCCTACAATGAGCAGTTCTTC. Translating it yields CASSLPGGPYNEQFF.

The chain has TRBV30 and TRBJ1-1; D is unresolved. The length of the CDR3 is 20 residues. With 4 bases removed from V and 1 base from J, the gap between germline ends came to 31 bases. Per germline, CDR1 GTSNPN and CDR2 SVGIG (reference sequence). The DNA for the CDR3 is TGTGCCTGGAACCCTACGCCACTCTCCACGTCCGGGGTAACGAACACTGAAGCTTTCTTT. It yields the protein CAWNPTPLSTSGVTNTEAFF.

V usage is TRBV19 and J usage is TRBJ1-2; D is unclear. CDR1 is LNHDA, CDR2 SQIVND, per germline (reference sequence). Trimming stripped 2 bases from V and 8 bases from J, with 15 bases between. The CDR3 sequence is 14 residues long. CDR3 in DNA: TGTGCCAGTAGTATAAAAGGAGGGATCGGCGGCTACACCTTC. Its translation is CASSIKGGIGGYTF.

In DNA, the CDR3 is TGTGCCAGCAGTCCCCCCGGGACAGGGACCACTGAAGCTTTCTTT. As protein: CASSPPGTGTTEAFF. The V gene is TRBV28, the J gene TRBJ1-1; 9 bases match TRBD1. CDR3 length equals 15 residues. V was pared by 5 bases and J by 4 bases, with 8 bases of the junction left unmatched. The germline gives CDR1 MDHEN, CDR2 SYDVKM.

This clone occurred once. The chain uses TRBV7-6 and TRBJ1-2, with 9 bases matching TRBD1. The V gene's germline CDR1 is SGHVS and CDR2 FNYEAQ. V gave up 2 bases and J gave up 8 bases; unmatched junction bases: 12. This CDR3 is built from 16 residues. The CDR3 spells CASSLIGVQGADGYTF. DNA for the CDR3: TGTGCCAGCAGCTTAATAGGTGTACAGGGGGCGGACGGCTACACCTTC.

The chain carries TRBV4-2 and TRBJ1-2; tentatively, D is TRBD1 (6 bases). The CDR3 has 16 amino acids. Germline V CDR1 and CDR2: LGHNA, YNFKEQ. The germline V and J ends were trimmed by 0 bases and 4 bases, with 15 bases remaining between them. The CDR3 sequence is CASSQDWRQAGYGYTF. The CDR3 nucleotides read TGTGCCAGCAGCCAAGATTGGAGACAGGCGGGCTATGGCTACACCTTC.

This chain uses TRBV11-2 with TRBJ2-7, with D maybe TRBD1 (6 bases). The V end was cut by 5 bases, the J end by 4 bases, with 9 bases between. In germline, CDR1 is SGHAT, CDR2 FQNNGV. The CDR3 totals 12 residues. The CDR3 DNA is TGTGCCAGCAGCCGTCAGGGGTACGAGCAGTACTTC. Its protein product is CASSRQGYEQYF. Together with reference TRBV11-2 and TRBJ2-7, the CDR3 gives the full variable domain: EAGVAQSPRYKIIEKRQSVAFWCNPISGHATLYWYQQILGQGPKLLIQFQNNGVVDDSQLPKDRFSAERLKGVDSTLKIQPAKLEDSAVYLCASSRQGYEQYFGPGTRLTVT.

The rearrangement joins TRBV5-4 to TRBJ2-5; 10 bases agree with TRBD1. Per the germline V gene, CDR1 is SGHNT and CDR2 is YYREEE (reference sequence). Germline trimming cut 6 bases from V and 4 bases from J; bases unmatched to any gene: 9. This CDR3 comprises 15 residues. In nucleotides, the CDR3 is TGTGCCAGCACTCCACCGGGGGACAGGGGAGAGACCCAGTACTTC. This gives the protein CASTPPGDRGETQYF.

The CDR3 is CASSPTSGRAGEQFF. The DNA for the CDR3 is TGTGCCAGCAGCCCTACTAGCGGGAGGGCCGGTGAGCAGTTCTTC. The gene calls are TRBV3-1 (or the pseudogene TRBV3-2) and TRBJ2-1; TRBD2 aligns across 13 bases. The germline gives CDR1 LGHDT, CDR2 YNNKEL (reference sequence). V lost 4 bases, J lost 9 bases, and 6 bases stayed unmatched. The CDR3 has 15 amino acids.

This sequence joins TRBV3-1 (or the pseudogene TRBV3-2) and TRBJ2-3, with D uncertain. Trimming left V 2 bases short and J 4 bases short, with 7 bases between. Germline V gives CDR1 LGHDT, CDR2 YNNKEL (reference sequence). The CDR3 has 13 residues. The CDR3 is CASSQTVADTQYF. The CDR3 nucleotides are TGTGCCAGCAGCCAAACTGTCGCAGATACGCAGTATTTT.

V usage is TRBV12-3 or TRBV12-4 and J usage is TRBJ1-2, with D uncertain. The CDR3 runs to 13 residues. Trimming took off 6 bases at V and 1 base at J, with 9 bases between the two ends. CDR3 coding DNA: TGTGCCAGCAGCCCGCCCGGTAACTATGGCTACACCTTC. Encoded protein: CASSPPGNYGYTF.

This clone appeared a single time. The chain combines TRBV12-2 with TRBJ1-2. TRBV12-2 is a documented pseudogene. This CDR3 comprises 11 residues. The CDR3 DNA reads as TGTGCAAGTCCCCAAGCAAGTGGCTACACCTTC. Encoded protein: CASPQASGYTF.

The chain links TRBV5-1 to TRBJ1-2; D remains unclear. Trimming left V 1 base short and J 1 base short, with 8 bases between. The CDR3 loop spans 14 amino acids. Germline V CDR1 and CDR2: SGHRS, YFSETQ. CDR3 residues: CASSLSTGNYGYTF. CDR3 DNA sequence: TGCGCCAGCAGCTTGAGTACGGGTAACTATGGCTACACCTTC.

V and J are TRBV6-5 and TRBJ2-1; TRBD1 is a possible D gene (6 bases). V lost 6 bases and J 7 bases, leaving 7 bases between the germline ends. This CDR3 has 11 amino acids. CDR1 MNHEY and CDR2 SVGAGI come from the germline V gene. The CDR3 region is CASRQGNEQFF. Written as DNA, the CDR3 is TGTGCCAGCAGGCAGGGGAATGAGCAGTTCTTC.

The rearrangement uses TRBV19 and TRBJ1-2; D is ambiguous. CDR1 and CDR2 from the germline V gene are LNHDA and SQIVND (reference sequence). The V end lost 2 bases, the J end lost 1 base, and 5 bases lay between the germline ends. This CDR3 contains 13 residues. Here the CDR3 reads CASSIQVNYGYTF. In nucleotides, the CDR3 is TGTGCCAGTAGTATACAGGTTAACTATGGCTACACCTTC.

This clone has just one count. CDR3 nucleotides: TGTGCCAGCAGCCATAGGGACAGAGATTCACCCCTCCACTTT. Amino acid sequence: CASSHRDRDSPLHF. The chain carries TRBV5-6 and TRBJ1-6; TRBD1 matches at 7 bases. CDR3 size: 14 residues. V shed 4 bases, J shed 8 bases, and the junction held 6 bases outside the gene matches. The germline V gene encodes CDR1 SGHDT and CDR2 YYEEEE.